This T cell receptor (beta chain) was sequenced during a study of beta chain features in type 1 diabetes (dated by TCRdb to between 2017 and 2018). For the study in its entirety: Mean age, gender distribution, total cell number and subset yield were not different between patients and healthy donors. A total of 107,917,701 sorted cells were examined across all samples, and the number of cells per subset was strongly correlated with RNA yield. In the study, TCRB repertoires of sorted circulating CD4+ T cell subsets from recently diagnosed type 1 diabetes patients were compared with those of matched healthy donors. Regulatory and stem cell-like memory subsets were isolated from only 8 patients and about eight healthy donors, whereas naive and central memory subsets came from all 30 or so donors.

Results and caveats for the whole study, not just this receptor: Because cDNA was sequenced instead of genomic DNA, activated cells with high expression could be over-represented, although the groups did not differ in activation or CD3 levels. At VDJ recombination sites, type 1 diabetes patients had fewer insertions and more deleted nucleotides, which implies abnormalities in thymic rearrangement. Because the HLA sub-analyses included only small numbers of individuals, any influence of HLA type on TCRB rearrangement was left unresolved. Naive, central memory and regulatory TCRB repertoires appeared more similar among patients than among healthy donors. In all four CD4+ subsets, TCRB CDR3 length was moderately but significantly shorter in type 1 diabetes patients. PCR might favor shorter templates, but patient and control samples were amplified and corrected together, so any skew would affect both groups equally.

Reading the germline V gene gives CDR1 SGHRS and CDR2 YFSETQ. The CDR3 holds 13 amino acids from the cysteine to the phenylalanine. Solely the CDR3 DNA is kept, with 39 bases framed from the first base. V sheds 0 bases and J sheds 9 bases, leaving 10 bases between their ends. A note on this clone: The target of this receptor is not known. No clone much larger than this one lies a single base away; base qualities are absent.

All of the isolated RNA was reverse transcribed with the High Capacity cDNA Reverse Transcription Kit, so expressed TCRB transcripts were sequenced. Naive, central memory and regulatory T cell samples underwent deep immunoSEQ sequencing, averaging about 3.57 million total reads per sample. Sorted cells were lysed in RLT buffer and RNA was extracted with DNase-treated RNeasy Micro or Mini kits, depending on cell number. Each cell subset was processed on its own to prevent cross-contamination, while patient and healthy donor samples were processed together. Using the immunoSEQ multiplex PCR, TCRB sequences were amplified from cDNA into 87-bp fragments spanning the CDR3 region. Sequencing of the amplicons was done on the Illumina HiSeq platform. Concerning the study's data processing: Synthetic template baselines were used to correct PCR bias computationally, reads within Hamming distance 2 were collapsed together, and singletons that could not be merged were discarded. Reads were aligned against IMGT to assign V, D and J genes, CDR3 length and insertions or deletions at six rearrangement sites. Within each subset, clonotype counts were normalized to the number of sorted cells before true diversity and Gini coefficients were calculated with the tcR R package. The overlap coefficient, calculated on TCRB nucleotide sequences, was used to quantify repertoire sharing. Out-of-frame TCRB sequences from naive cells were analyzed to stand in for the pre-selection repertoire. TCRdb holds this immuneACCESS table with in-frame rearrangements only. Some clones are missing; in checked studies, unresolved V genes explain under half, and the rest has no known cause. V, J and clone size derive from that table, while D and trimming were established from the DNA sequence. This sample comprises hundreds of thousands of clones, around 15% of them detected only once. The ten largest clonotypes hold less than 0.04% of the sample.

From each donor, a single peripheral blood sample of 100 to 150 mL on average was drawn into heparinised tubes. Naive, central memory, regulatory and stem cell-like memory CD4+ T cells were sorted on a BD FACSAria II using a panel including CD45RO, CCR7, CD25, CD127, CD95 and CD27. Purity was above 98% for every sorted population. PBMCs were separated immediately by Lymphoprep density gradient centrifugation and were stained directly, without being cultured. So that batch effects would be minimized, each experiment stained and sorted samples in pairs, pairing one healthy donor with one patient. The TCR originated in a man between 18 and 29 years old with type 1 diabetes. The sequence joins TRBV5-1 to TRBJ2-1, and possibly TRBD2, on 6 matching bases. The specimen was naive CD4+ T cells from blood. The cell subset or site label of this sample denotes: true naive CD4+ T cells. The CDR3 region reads CASSLVEEGEQFF. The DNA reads TGCGCCAGCAGCTTGGTTGAGGAGGGTGAGCAGTTCTTC.